A selection of T cell receptor beta chains follows, all from one sample in a study of cytomegalovirus exposure and HLA in healthy donors. The repertoire was sequenced with immunoSEQ multiplex PCR; TCRdb's copy has only in-frame clones and lacks some. The data contain 200,000 to 250,000 clones, 70% to 85% of them singletons. The sample consisted of PBMCs. All receptors come from a woman aged 40 to 50 in good health and CMV-seronegative. CDR3s include the opening cysteine and the closing phenylalanine or tryptophan. D genes are given only for firm matches. Size is omitted from some rows. Given values are once, few, many or a class for expanded clones.

j_call	clone_size	d_call	v_call	cdr3_nt	cdr3_aa
TRBJ2-7	NA	TRBD1	TRBV5-1	TGCGCCAGCAGCTTGGAGGGGGCTCCCTACGAGCAGTACTTC	CASSLEGAPYEQYF
TRBJ2-3	NA	NA	TRBV6-6	TGTGCCAGCAGGGGCCCGGACAGCATCAAGCTTGATACGCAGTATTTT	CASRGPDSIKLDTQYF
TRBJ1-1	NA	NA	TRBV2	TGTGCCAGCAGTGAAAGCGTTAACACTGAAGCTTTCTTT	CASSESVNTEAFF
TRBJ2-7	NA	NA	TRBV5-6	TGTGCCAGCAGCGCCGGGGGTACAGGTGTCTACGAGCGGTACTTC	CASSAGGTGVYERYF
TRBJ2-1	NA	TRBD2	TRBV27	TGTGCCAGCAGTTTTTCCGGGGGGAGGACTGAGCAGTTCTTC	CASSFSGGRTEQFF
TRBJ2-2	NA	TRBD2	TRBV7-9	TGTGCCAGCAGCAGATGGGCTAGCGGGAACACCGGGGAGCTGTTTTTT	CASSRWASGNTGELFF
TRBJ2-7	NA	NA	TRBV2	TGTGCCAGCAGACACACAGATGACTACGAGCAGTACTTC	CASRHTDDYEQYF
TRBJ2-4	NA	TRBD1	TRBV9	TGTGCCAGCAGCCCTACCGGGACAGAAAACATTCAGTACTTC	CASSPTGTENIQYF
TRBJ2-3	NA	TRBD1	TRBV30	TGTGCCTGGAGTGTGGACAGGGGCTTGAATACGCAGTATTTT	CAWSVDRGLNTQYF
TRBJ2-7	NA	TRBD1	TRBV6-1	TGTGCCAGCAGTTTCCTCAGGGGGTCCTACGAGCAGTACTTC	CASSFLRGSYEQYF
TRBJ2-7	NA	NA	TRBV6-1	TGTGCCAGCAGTGTAGAGAGGGGGATGTCTTACGAGCAGTACTTC	CASSVERGMSYEQYF
TRBJ2-2	NA	NA	TRBV4-1	TGCGCCAGCAGCCAAGAGGGGGCCCTAGGTGGCCTTCACACCGGGGAGCTGTTTTTT	CASSQEGALGGLHTGELFF
TRBJ2-4	NA	NA	TRBV7-9	TGTGCCAGCAGCTTAGTAGGGGAAAACATTCAGTACTTC	CASSLVGENIQYF
TRBJ2-7	once	NA	TRBV30	TGTGCCTGGAGGCCAGGGGATCAATCTACGAGGGAGTACTTC	CAWRPGDQSTREYF
TRBJ2-3	NA	NA	TRBV6-5	TGTGCCAGCAGTTACGTATTAGGAGGGGATACGCAGTATTTT	CASSYVLGGDTQYF
TRBJ2-7	NA	NA	TRBV5-1	TGCGCCAGCAGCTTGGCCCAGGGCGGCCGGCATTGGATCGAGCAGTACTTC	CASSLAQGGRHWIEQYF
TRBJ2-5	NA	NA	TRBV4-1	TGCGCCAGCAGCCAGAGATTGGGGGCAGGGGAGGAGACCCAGTACTTC	CASSQRLGAGEETQYF
TRBJ2-5	NA	NA	TRBV5-1	TGCGCCAGCAGCTTGTCGCTTGTGGCTTCTCAAGAGACCCAGTACTTC	CASSLSLVASQETQYF
TRBJ1-1	NA	NA	TRBV29-1	TGCAGCGTTACAAGGGGCACTGAAGCTTTCTTT	CSVTRGTEAFF
TRBJ1-2	few	TRBD1	TRBV6-5	TGTGCCAGCAGGACAGGGAACTATGGCTACACCTTC	CASRTGNYGYTF
TRBJ1-6	NA	TRBD1	TRBV5-1	TGCGCCAGCAGCTGGCGAGGGGGCCAGAGCTCCTATAATTCACCCCTCCACTTT	CASSWRGGQSSYNSPLHF
TRBJ1-4	few	TRBD1	TRBV9	TGTGCCAGCAATGGGGGACAGGGAGGTGAAAAACTGTTTTTT	CASNGGQGGEKLFF